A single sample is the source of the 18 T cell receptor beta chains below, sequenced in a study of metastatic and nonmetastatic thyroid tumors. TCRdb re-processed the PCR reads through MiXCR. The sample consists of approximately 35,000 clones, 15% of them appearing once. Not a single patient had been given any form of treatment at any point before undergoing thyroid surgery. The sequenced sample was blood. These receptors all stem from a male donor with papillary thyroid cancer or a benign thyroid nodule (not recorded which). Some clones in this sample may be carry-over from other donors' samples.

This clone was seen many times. CDR3 bases: TGTGCCAGCATAAACCGGGAGAACAATGAGCAGTTCTTC. Translation gives CASINRENNEQFF. The rearrangement links TRBV2 to TRBJ2-1; a weak D match, TRBD2 (6 bases). Trimming removed 7 bases from V and 5 bases from J, with 12 bases in between. From germline, CDR1 is SNHLY and CDR2 FYNNEI. CDR3 length equals 13 residues.

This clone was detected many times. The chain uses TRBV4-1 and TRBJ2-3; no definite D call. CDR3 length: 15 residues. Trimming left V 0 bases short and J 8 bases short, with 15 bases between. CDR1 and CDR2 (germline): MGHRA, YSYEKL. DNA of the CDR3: TGCGCCAGCAGCCAAGATAGTCCAGTCACGGTTACGCAGTATTTT. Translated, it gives CASSQDSPVTVTQYF.

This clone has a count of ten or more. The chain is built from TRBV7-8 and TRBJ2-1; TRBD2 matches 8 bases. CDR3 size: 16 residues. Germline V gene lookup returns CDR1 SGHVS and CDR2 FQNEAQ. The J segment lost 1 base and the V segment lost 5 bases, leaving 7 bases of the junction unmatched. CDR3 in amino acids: CASSPVAGQSYNEQFF. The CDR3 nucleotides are TGTGCCAGCAGCCCGGTAGCGGGACAATCCTACAATGAGCAGTTCTTC.

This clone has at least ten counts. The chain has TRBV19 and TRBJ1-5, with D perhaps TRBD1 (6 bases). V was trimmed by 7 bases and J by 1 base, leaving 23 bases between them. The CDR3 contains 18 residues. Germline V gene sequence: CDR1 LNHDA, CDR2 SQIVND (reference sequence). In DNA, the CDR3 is TGTGCCAGTAAGAAGGGAGGGAGGACAGACAGCAGCAATCAGCCCCAGCATTTT. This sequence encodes CASKKGGRTDSSNQPQHF.

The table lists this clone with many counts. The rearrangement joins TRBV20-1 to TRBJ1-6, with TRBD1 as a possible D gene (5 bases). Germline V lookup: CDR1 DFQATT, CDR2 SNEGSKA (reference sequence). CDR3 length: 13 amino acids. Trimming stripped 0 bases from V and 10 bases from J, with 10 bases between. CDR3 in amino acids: CSAREGEGSPLHF. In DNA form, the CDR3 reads TGCAGTGCTAGAGAGGGGGAGGGGTCACCCCTCCACTTT.

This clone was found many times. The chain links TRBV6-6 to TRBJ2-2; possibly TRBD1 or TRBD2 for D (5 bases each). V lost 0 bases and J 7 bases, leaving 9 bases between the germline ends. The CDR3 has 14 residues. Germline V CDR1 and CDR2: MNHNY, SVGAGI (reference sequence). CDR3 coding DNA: TGTGCCAGCAGTTACTCGAGGGGTAACGGGGAGCTGTTTTTT. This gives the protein CASSYSRGNGELFF.

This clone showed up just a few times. Here the CDR3 reads CASIPEWARGDTQYF. The CDR3 DNA reads as TGTGCCAGCATCCCCGAGTGGGCGAGAGGAGATACGCAGTATTTT. The chain recombines TRBV6-1 with TRBJ2-3, with D unclear. Trimming took off 7 bases at V and 5 bases at J, with 19 bases between the two ends. Germline V CDR1 and CDR2: MNHNS, SASEGT. This CDR3 is 15 amino acids long.

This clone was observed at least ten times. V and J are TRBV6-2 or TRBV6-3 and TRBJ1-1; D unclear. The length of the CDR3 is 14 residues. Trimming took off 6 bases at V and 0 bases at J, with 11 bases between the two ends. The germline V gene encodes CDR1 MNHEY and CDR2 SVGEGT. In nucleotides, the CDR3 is TGTGCCAGCAGCCTACCGGAGCTGAACACTGAAGCTTTCTTT. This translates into CASSLPELNTEAFF.

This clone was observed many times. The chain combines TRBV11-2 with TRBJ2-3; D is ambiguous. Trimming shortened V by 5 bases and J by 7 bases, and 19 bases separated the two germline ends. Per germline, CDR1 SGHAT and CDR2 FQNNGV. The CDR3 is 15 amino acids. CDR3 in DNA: TGTGCCAGCAGCCTAGGGAATCAAAGGGAAAATACGCAGTATTTT. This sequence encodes CASSLGNQRENTQYF.

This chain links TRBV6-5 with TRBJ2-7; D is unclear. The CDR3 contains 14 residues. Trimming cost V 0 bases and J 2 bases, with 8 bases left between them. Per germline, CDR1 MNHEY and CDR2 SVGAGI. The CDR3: CASSYSKIPYEQYF. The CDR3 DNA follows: TGTGCCAGCAGTTACTCGAAAATCCCCTACGAGCAGTACTTC.

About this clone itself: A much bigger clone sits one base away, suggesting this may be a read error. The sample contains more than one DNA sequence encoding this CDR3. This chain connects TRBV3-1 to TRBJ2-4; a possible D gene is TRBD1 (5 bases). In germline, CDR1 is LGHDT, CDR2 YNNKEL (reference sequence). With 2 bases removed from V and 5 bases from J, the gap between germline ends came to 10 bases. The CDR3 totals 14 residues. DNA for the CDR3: TGTGCCAGCAGCCAACAGGGTTACCAAAACATTCAGTACTTC. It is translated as CASSQQGYQNIQYF.

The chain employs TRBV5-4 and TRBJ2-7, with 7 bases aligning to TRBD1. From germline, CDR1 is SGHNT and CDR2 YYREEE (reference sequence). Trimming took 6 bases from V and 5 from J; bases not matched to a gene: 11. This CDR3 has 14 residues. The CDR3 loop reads CASNRQGLYDEQYF. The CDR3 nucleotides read TGTGCCAGCAACCGACAGGGTCTCTATGACGAGCAGTACTTC.

In nucleotides, the CDR3 is TGTGCCAGCAGTGCGTCGACAGGGAACACCGGGGAGCTGTTTTTT. Translating gives CASSASTGNTGELFF. The chain is built from TRBV6-1 and TRBJ2-2; TRBD1 is a possible D gene (6 bases). Per germline, CDR1 MNHNS and CDR2 SASEGT. The V end lost 4 bases, the J end lost 1 base, and 10 bases lay between the germline ends. This CDR3 spans 15 amino acids.

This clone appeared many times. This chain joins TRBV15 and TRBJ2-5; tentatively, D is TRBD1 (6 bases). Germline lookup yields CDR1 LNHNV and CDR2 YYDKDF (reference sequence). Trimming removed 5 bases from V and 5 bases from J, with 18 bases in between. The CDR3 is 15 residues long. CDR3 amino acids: CATSSEGTTGETQYF. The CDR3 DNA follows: TGTGCCACCAGCTCGGAAGGGACAACGGGGGAGACCCAGTACTTC.

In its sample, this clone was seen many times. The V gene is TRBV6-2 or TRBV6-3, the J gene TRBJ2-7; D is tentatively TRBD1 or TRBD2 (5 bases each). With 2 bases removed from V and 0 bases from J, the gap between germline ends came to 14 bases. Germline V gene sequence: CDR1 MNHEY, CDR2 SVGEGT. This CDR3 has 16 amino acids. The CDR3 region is CASSYGTEPSSYEQYF. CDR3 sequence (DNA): TGTGCCAGCAGTTACGGGACGGAACCGAGCTCCTACGAGCAGTACTTC.

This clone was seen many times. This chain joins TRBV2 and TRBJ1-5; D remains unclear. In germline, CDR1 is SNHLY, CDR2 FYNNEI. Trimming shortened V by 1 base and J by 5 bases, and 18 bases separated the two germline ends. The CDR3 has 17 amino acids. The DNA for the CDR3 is TGTGCCAGCAGTGAAGGGGTAGGGAGTAATATTCATCAGCCCCAGCATTTT. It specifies CASSEGVGSNIHQPQHF. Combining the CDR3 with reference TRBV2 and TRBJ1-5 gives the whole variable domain EPEVTQTPSHQVTQMGQEVILRCVPISNHLYFYWYRQILGQKVEFLVSFYNNEISEKSEIFDDQFSVERPDGSNFTLKIRSTKLEDSAMYFCASSEGVGSNIHQPQHFGDGTRLSIL.

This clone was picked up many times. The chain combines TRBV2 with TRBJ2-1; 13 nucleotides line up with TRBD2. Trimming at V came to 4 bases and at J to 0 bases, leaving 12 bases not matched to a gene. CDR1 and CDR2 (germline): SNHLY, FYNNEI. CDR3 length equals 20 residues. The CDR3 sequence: CASSGTIGTSGVSSYNEQFF. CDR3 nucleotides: TGTGCCAGCAGTGGGACCATAGGGACTAGCGGGGTTAGCTCCTACAATGAGCAGTTCTTC.

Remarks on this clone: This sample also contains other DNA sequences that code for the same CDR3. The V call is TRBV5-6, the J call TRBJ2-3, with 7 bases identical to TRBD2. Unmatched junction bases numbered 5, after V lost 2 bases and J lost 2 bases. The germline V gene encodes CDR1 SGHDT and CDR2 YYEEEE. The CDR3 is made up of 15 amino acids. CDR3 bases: TGTGCCAGCAGCTTTGAGGGAGGGACCACAGATACGCAGTATTTT. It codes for CASSFEGGTTDTQYF.